This T cell receptor (beta chain) is from a study of cytomegalovirus exposure and HLA in healthy donors. Study-wide results and limits: For most TCR beta V segments, an earlier analysis put the productive rate at about 87% or about 30% of the time.

Germline V gene sequence: CDR1 SEHNR, CDR2 FQNEAQ (reference sequence). The CDR3 loop spans 13 amino acids. V lost 5 bases to trimming and J lost 10 bases, with 15 bases between them. A multiplex PCR was run with 60 Vbeta primers and 13 Jbeta primers. Profiling relied on immunoSEQ multiplex PCR, and the TCRdb table lists in-frame clones only, not all of them. The sample contains tens of thousands of clones, more than 70% of which appear only once. Concerning this clone: As yet, its antigen is unknown.

The clonotype was recovered from a man aged 50-60 years in good health and CMV-seropositive. Specimen: PBMCs. This chain joins TRBV7-9 and TRBJ2-1; perhaps TRBD2 as D (7 bases). This CDR3 reads CASSRGAGGEQFF. The CDR3 DNA follows: TGTGCCAGCAGCCGGGGGGCGGGCGGGGAGCAGTTCTTC.